This is a list of T cell receptor beta chains from one sample in a study of T-cell reconstitution after alpha-beta-depleted transplantation in children. MiXCR, run by TCRdb on the PCR reads, gives a single entry per CDR3 protein. The table includes some 29,000 distinct CDR3 sequences, 5.5% to 7.5% detected once. The sequenced sample was PBMCs, mostly from graft donor cells, obtained 180 days after TCRalphabeta/CD19-depleted stem cell transplant. The source of these receptors is a male patient younger than 18 who had a stem cell transplant for acute myeloid leukemia, so the T cells may come from the graft donor. Each CDR3 is given with its conserved first and last residue. A D gene is named only where the DNA matches it firmly. A row's size may be missing; if present it is once, few, many or a size class.

d_gene	abundance	v_gene	j_gene	CDR3nt	CDR3aa
.	many	TRBV20-1	TRBJ1-1	TGCAGTGCCCCGACGGGATTCTACACTGAAGCTTTCTTT	CSAPTGFYTEAFF
TRBD1	many	TRBV7-3	TRBJ2-7	TGTGCCAGCAGCTTAGGCCCCTCCCGGACAGGGGGATACGAGCAGTACTTC	CASSLGPSRTGGYEQYF
.	many	TRBV20-1	TRBJ1-2	TGCAGTGCTAGAGTCAGATATGGCTACACCTTC	CSARVRYGYTF
TRBD1	.	TRBV28	TRBJ2-3	TGTGCCAGCAGACCCGGGACAGGGGATAGGAGCACAGATACGCAGTATTTT	CASRPGTGDRSTDTQYF
TRBD2	few	TRBV4-3	TRBJ2-1	TGCGCCAGCAGCCAAATACTAGCGGGAGCCTACAATGAGCAGTTCTTC	CASSQILAGAYNEQFF
.	many	TRBV6-2/TRBV6-3	TRBJ1-5	TGTGCCAGCAGTTACGGGACCTTCAGCAATCAGCCCCAGCATTTT	CASSYGTFSNQPQHF
.	many	TRBV27	TRBJ1-4	TGTGCCAGCAGGTACCGACCGGATGCAACTAATGAAAAACTGTTTTTT	CASRYRPDATNEKLFF
.	few	TRBV15	TRBJ2-1	TGTGCCACCAGCAGTCAGGGGCGGGAGCAGTTCTTC	CATSSQGREQFF
TRBD2	many	TRBV7-8	TRBJ2-1	TGTGCCAGCAGCCCCAGGGCGGGGGGATACAATGAGCAGTTCTTC	CASSPRAGGYNEQFF
.	many	TRBV29-1	TRBJ2-7	TGCAGCGTTCACGTACAGGCAACCTACGAGCAGTACTTC	CSVHVQATYEQYF
.	many	TRBV20-1	TRBJ1-1	TGCAGTGCTAGATCGACCGTGAACACTGAAGCTTTCTTT	CSARSTVNTEAFF
TRBD2	many	TRBV12-3/TRBV12-4	TRBJ2-5	TGTGCCAGCAGTTTACGGCTAGCGGGAGGAGAGACCCAGTACTTC	CASSLRLAGGETQYF
.	many	TRBV14	TRBJ2-7	TGTGCCAGCAGCCAGGGAGGACCCGTCAATAATATCCCCCCGGTTTGGTCCGTGCACGAGCAGTACTTC	CASSQGGPVNNIPPVWSVHEQYF
.	many	TRBV20-1	TRBJ2-1	TGCAGTGCTAGAGGGGGGGCGGATACCCCCCCCTACAATGAGCAGTTCTTC	CSARGGADTPPYNEQFF
.	.	TRBV19	TRBJ1-5	TGTGCCAGTAGTATATCTGGTGACGGGCAGCCCCAGCATTTT	CASSISGDGQPQHF
.	many	TRBV25-1	TRBJ1-6	TGTGCCAGCAGTGATCCCTCTTGGGGTTCACCCCTCCACTTT	CASSDPSWGSPLHF
TRBD2	many	TRBV4-1	TRBJ2-3	TGCGCCAGCAGCCACGAGGGACTAGCGGGTCTAGATACGCAGTATTTT	CASSHEGLAGLDTQYF
TRBD2	many	TRBV4-2	TRBJ2-1	TGTGCCAGCAGCCTACTAGCGGGAGGAAGCTCCTACAATGAGCAGTTCTTC	CASSLLAGGSSYNEQFF
.	many	TRBV5-1	TRBJ1-1	TGCGCCAGCAGCTGGGCCGGGGCGCGTACTGAAGCTTTCTTT	CASSWAGARTEAFF
.	many	TRBV7-9	TRBJ1-1	TGTGCCAGCAGCTTAGGTCGAGACGTAAAAGCTTTCTTT	CASSLGRDVKAFF
TRBD2	many	TRBV28	TRBJ2-1	TGTGCCAGCAGTCAACTAGCGGGAGGTGCGGATGAGCAGTTCTTC	CASSQLAGGADEQFF
TRBD2	.	TRBV7-6	TRBJ2-5	TGTGCCAGCAGCTTGAACGATAGCGGGAGGGTTTGGGAGACCCAGTACTTC	CASSLNDSGRVWETQYF
TRBD1	many	TRBV27	TRBJ2-7	TGTGCCAGCAGTTTACGGACAGGATACGAGCAGTACTTC	CASSLRTGYEQYF
TRBD1	many	TRBV12-3/TRBV12-4	TRBJ2-7	TGTGCCAGCAGTGCGACAGGGGGCCCCTACGAGCAGTACTTC	CASSATGGPYEQYF
.	.	TRBV11-2	TRBJ2-4	TGTGCCAGCAGCTCGAGTGGTGTCATTCAGTACTTC	CASSSSGVIQYF
.	many	TRBV7-3	TRBJ2-5	TGTGCCAGCAGCTTAGGCGGGTTGGAGACCCAGTACTTC	CASSLGGLETQYF
TRBD2	many	TRBV20-1	TRBJ2-3	TGCAGTGCTAAAGCGGGAAGCACAGATACGCAGTATTTT	CSAKAGSTDTQYF
.	many	TRBV30	TRBJ1-1	TGTGCCTGGGTGGATAGGGCGCAGAACACTGAAGCTTTCTTT	CAWVDRAQNTEAFF
.	many	TRBV7-9	TRBJ1-1	TGTGCCAGCAGCTCCGGACCGGGGAACACTGAAGCTTTCTTT	CASSSGPGNTEAFF
.	.	TRBV9	TRBJ2-2	TGTGCCAGCAGCGTAGTTCCCGAAGGGGAGCTGTTTTTT	CASSVVPEGELFF
.	many	TRBV10-3	TRBJ2-3	TGTGCCATCAGTGAGTCGAAGGATACGCAGTATTTT	CAISESKDTQYF
TRBD2	.	TRBV3-1	TRBJ2-7	TGTGCCTGCACCCTCACCACCGGGACTAGCGGCTCCTACGAGCAGTACTTC	CACTLTTGTSGSYEQYF
TRBD2	many	TRBV7-9	TRBJ2-1	TGTGCCAGCAGCTTAGGTTTGGTAGCGGGGTTTTCCCCCTACAATGAGCAGTTCTTC	CASSLGLVAGFSPYNEQFF
.	many	TRBV12-3/TRBV12-4	TRBJ2-7	TGTGCCAGCAGTTTGGACGCATCCTACGAGCAGTACTTC	CASSLDASYEQYF
.	many	TRBV7-8	TRBJ2-2	TGTGCCAGCAGCTCGGGAATGAACAGAGGCCCGAACACCGGGGAGCTGTTTTTT	CASSSGMNRGPNTGELFF
.	many	TRBV7-2	TRBJ2-1	TGTGCCAGCAGCTTAGCGACCCAGCAGTTCTTC	CASSLATQQFF
.	few	TRBV28	TRBJ2-7	TGTGCCACCATATCCCCGGGGCGAGAGCAGTACTTC	CATISPGREQYF
TRBD1	many	TRBV12-3/TRBV12-4	TRBJ1-1	TGTGCCAGCAGTTTTATCACGACAGGGGTCACTAAAGCTTTCTTT	CASSFITTGVTKAFF
.	.	TRBV11-2	TRBJ2-7	TGTGCCAGCAGCGAGACTAGTAGGAGCGAGCAGTACTTC	CASSETSRSEQYF
.	many	TRBV10-3	TRBJ2-7	TGTGCCATCAGTGACAGTGGCGGGCGCTCCTACGAGCAGTACTTC	CAISDSGGRSYEQYF
.	many	TRBV28	TRBJ2-1	TGTGCCAGCAGCCCGGGCGGTGGGGGCTCCTACAATGAGCAGTTCTTC	CASSPGGGGSYNEQFF
TRBD1	.	TRBV18	TRBJ2-3	TGTGCCAGCTCACCGCCGGGACAGGGGACAGATACGCAGTATTTT	CASSPPGQGTDTQYF
.	many	TRBV30	TRBJ2-1	TGTGCCTGGAGTCTCGGGAGAGGGATAGAGGGGCAGTTCTTC	CAWSLGRGIEGQFF
.	many	TRBV7-2	TRBJ2-3	TGTGCCAGCACTCTGCTGACAGATACGCAGTATTTT	CASTLLTDTQYF
.	many	TRBV5-5	TRBJ2-6	TGTGCCAGCAGCGAAGGGGGAAGCGGGATAGGGGCCAACGTCCTGACTTTC	CASSEGGSGIGANVLTF
.	many	TRBV4-1	TRBJ1-2	TGCGCCAGCAGCCAAGGCCCCTACAGGGCGAGGGATGGCTACACCTTC	CASSQGPYRARDGYTF
.	many	TRBV7-2	TRBJ2-1	TGTGCCAGCAGCCCCAACGGGTGGGCTGGGGATGAGCAGTTCTTC	CASSPNGWAGDEQFF
.	.	TRBV2	TRBJ1-2	TGTGCCAGCAGACGAGGGGATTCCGGCTATGGCTACACCTTC	CASRRGDSGYGYTF